The clone carrying this T cell receptor beta chain was observed many times. Its antigen is unidentified. For TCR beta, libraries came from quantitative 5'-RACE with molecular barcodes. TCRdb re-called the 5' RACE reads through MiXCR, storing one row per CDR3 protein. This sample carries over 200,000 distinct CDR3 sequences, roughly a tenth of them seen once, and the ten largest clones take 21%. Between the trimmed V and J ends, which lost 5 bases and 2 bases, there was a span of 13 bases. Per the germline V gene, CDR1 is MNHEY and CDR2 is SMNVEV (reference sequence). This CDR3 comprises 15 residues. This entry belongs to a study of CD8 T cells in ankylosing spondylitis. The study's findings and limits: For ankylosing spondylitis blood, a TCR beta motif of several highly homologous variants appeared characteristic. Past studies reported some motif variants in reactive arthritis synovial fluid and blood.

The chain employs TRBV27 and TRBJ2-1; D is perhaps TRBD1 or TRBD2 (5 bases each). Sequencing was done on a sample of blood, either unsorted or a sorted T cell fraction (not recorded which). This TCR derives from a male donor with ankylosing spondylitis or in good health (not recorded which). The CDR3, as DNA: TGTGCCAGCAGTCTCCGGGACGGAACCTACAATGAGCAGTTCTTC. Protein sequence: CASSLRDGTYNEQFF.